Presented here are 16 T cell receptor beta chains from one specimen sequenced in a study of blood T cell repertoires in COVID-19. Profiled with immunoSEQ multiplex PCR; TCRdb holds only in-frame clones, not every one. The table lists about 240,000 clones, about 83% of them singletons. Sequences were obtained from peripheral blood. These receptors were taken from a man in his thirties or forties who had recovered from COVID-19.

This sequence joins TRBV19 and TRBJ1-2; no clear D. Trimming left V 5 bases short and J 5 bases short, with 15 bases between. Germline CDR1 is LNHDA and CDR2 is SQIVND (reference sequence). CDR3 size: 14 residues. The CDR3 reads CASSLRPEGYGYTF. CDR3 nucleotides: TGTGCCAGTAGTCTCCGCCCCGAGGGTTATGGCTACACCTTC. The complete variable domain, with remaining parts taken from reference TRBV19 and TRBJ1-2, reads DGGITQSPKYLFRKEGQNVTLSCEQNLNHDAMYWYRQDPGQGLRLIYYSQIVNDFQKGDIAEGYSVSREKKESFPLTVTSAQKNPTAFYLCASSLRPEGYGYTFGSGTRLTVV.

The V and J genes are TRBV18 and TRBJ2-7; 9 nucleotides line up with TRBD1. This CDR3 has 15 residues. Looked up from germline, CDR1 is KGHSH and CDR2 is LQKENI. The V and J ends lost 3 bases and 7 bases, in that order; junction bases with no gene match: 10. In DNA, the CDR3 is TGTGCCAGCTCACCTCCGGGACAGGGCTCGGGGGAGCAGTACGTC. Translation gives CASSPPGQGSGEQYV.

The rearrangement links TRBV11-2 to TRBJ2-1; TRBD2 matches at 7 bases. V lost 3 bases and J lost 8; bases outside the gene matches: 10. The CDR3 is 15 amino acids. The V gene's germline CDR1 is SGHAT and CDR2 FQNNGV. The CDR3 nucleotides read TGTGCCAGCAGCTTTTCCGGGACTAAACGGGATGAGCAGTTCTTC. This sequence encodes CASSFSGTKRDEQFF.

This chain uses TRBV4-1 with TRBJ1-1; possible D gene TRBD1, 6 bases. The germline V gene has CDR1 MGHRA and CDR2 YSYEKL. The CDR3 length is 17 residues. With 0 bases removed from V and 6 bases from J, the gap between germline ends came to 20 bases. As DNA, the CDR3 is TGCGCCAGCAGCCAAGATCGCCAGGGGCCCTTGTCAGCTGAAGCTTTCTTT. Protein product: CASSQDRQGPLSAEAFF.

The chain joins TRBV4-1 to TRBJ1-6; D is unclear. Trimming shortened V by 1 base and J by 7 bases, and 8 bases separated the two germline ends. CDR1 and CDR2 (germline): MGHRA, YSYEKL. The CDR3 totals 14 residues. CDR3 loop: CASSQVGVNSPLHF. CDR3 nucleotides: TGCGCCAGCAGCCAAGTCGGGGTCAATTCACCCCTCCACTTT.

The CDR3 DNA follows: TGCGCCAGCAGCTTTAGCACCGGGGAGCTGTTTTTT. Translation gives CASSFSTGELFF. The rearrangement links TRBV5-1 to TRBJ2-2; D call uncertain. The CDR3 has 12 amino acids. Looked up from germline, CDR1 is SGHRS and CDR2 is YFSETQ. Between the trimmed V and J ends, which lost 2 bases and 4 bases, there was a span of 3 bases.

This CDR3 is CASSSEWGQGTGELFF. DNA of the CDR3: TGTGCCAGCAGCTCGGAATGGGGGCAGGGCACCGGGGAGCTGTTTTTT. This rearrangement joins TRBV7-9 to TRBJ2-2; D may be TRBD1 (6 bases). The CDR3 consists of 16 residues. The V gene's germline CDR1 is SEHNR and CDR2 FQNEAQ (reference sequence). V shed 4 bases and J shed 4 bases, with 16 bases lying between them.

The rearrangement joins TRBV25-1 to TRBJ2-5; TRBD1 aligns across 8 bases. This CDR3 has 16 amino acids. Germline-derived CDR1 and CDR2 are MGHDK and SYGVNS. Trimming at V came to 6 bases and at J to 4 bases, leaving 13 bases not matched to a gene. The CDR3 reads CASRSTPGQGSETQYF. CDR3 in DNA: TGTGCCAGCAGATCAACCCCCGGACAGGGTTCAGAGACCCAGTACTTC.

The CDR3 here is CASRRGETQYF. The CDR3 nucleotides are TGTGCCAGCAGACGGGGAGAGACCCAGTACTTC. This chain connects TRBV7-8 to TRBJ2-5, with D possibly TRBD2 on 5 matching bases. The CDR3 runs 11 residues. The germline V and J ends were trimmed by 6 bases and 4 bases, with 6 bases remaining between them. Germline CDR1 reads SGHVS; CDR2 reads FQNEAQ.

The chain recombines TRBV19 with TRBJ1-2; D is undetermined. The CDR3 extends over 13 amino acids. The V end lost 6 bases, the J end lost 7 bases, and 15 bases lay between the germline ends. Germline CDR1 LNHDA, CDR2 SQIVND (reference sequence). The CDR3 nucleotides read TGTGCCAGTAGATCGACTCGTTCCGGTGGCTACACCTTC. Translating gives CASRSTRSGGYTF.

This chain uses TRBV6-5 with TRBJ1-6, with a possible D match to TRBD1 (6 bases). V was clipped by 9 bases and J by 5 bases, with 14 bases between them. The germline V gene encodes CDR1 MNHEY and CDR2 SVGAGI. The CDR3 covers 14 residues. Here the CDR3 reads CASRWAGDNSPLHF. DNA for the CDR3: TGTGCCAGTCGGTGGGCAGGGGATAATTCACCCCTCCACTTT.

V usage is TRBV7-3 and J usage is TRBJ2-7; no clear D gene. The ends were cut back, 1 base at V and 1 base at J, with 11 bases in the middle. CDR3 size: 15 residues. Germline lookup yields CDR1 SGHTA and CDR2 FQGTGA. CDR3 protein: CASSLSGGGSYEQYF. CDR3 sequence (DNA): TGTGCCAGCAGCTTAAGTGGCGGTGGGTCCTACGAGCAGTACTTC.

The chain couples TRBV7-9 to TRBJ2-7; 7 bases agree with TRBD1. After removal of 4 bases from V and 5 bases from J, the junction contained 11 bases not matched to a gene. Germline CDR1 SEHNR, CDR2 FQNEAQ (reference sequence). This CDR3 is built from 15 residues. As DNA, the CDR3 is TGTGCCAGCAGCTCCGCGCAGGGGGTCGGCGACGAGCAGTACGTC. This encodes CASSSAQGVGDEQYV.

This sequence joins TRBV19 and TRBJ2-1; 8 bases map to TRBD2. Trimming took 7 bases from V and 3 from J; bases not matched to a gene: 11. Germline CDR1 reads LNHDA; CDR2 reads SQIVND (reference sequence). The CDR3 contains 16 residues. CDR3 sequence reads: CASNGKAGGVYNEQFF. Here the CDR3 DNA reads TGTGCCAGTAATGGGAAGGCGGGGGGCGTCTACAATGAGCAGTTCTTC.

The rearrangement joins TRBV6-1 to TRBJ1-5; D is undetermined. Germline CDR1 and CDR2: MNHNS and SASEGT. The CDR3 spans 13 residues. The V gene lost 3 bases and the J gene lost 4 bases, with 7 bases spanning the gap. In DNA, the CDR3 is TGTGCCAGCAGTGAGCAGGCTAATCAGCCCCAGCATTTT. It specifies CASSEQANQPQHF.

The chain combines TRBV29-1 with TRBJ1-1; the D gene is possibly TRBD1 (6 bases). The germline V and J ends were trimmed by 8 bases and 4 bases, with 17 bases remaining between them. Germline V lookup: CDR1 SQVTM, CDR2 ANQGSEA. The CDR3 runs 13 residues. The CDR3 is CSPRGVQGTEAFF. Written as DNA, the CDR3 is TGCAGCCCCCGGGGGGTACAGGGCACTGAAGCTTTCTTT.